This TCR beta chain was documented in a study of cytomegalovirus exposure and HLA in healthy donors. Primers included in the PCR were 60 Vbeta and 13 Jbeta primers. Repertoires were generated with immunoSEQ multiplex PCR, while TCRdb's copy carries only in-frame clones and drops some. The sample holds fewer than 80,000 clones; more than 70% are singletons and the top ten take roughly 5%. Germline V CDR1 and CDR2: SQVTM, ANQGSEA. Trimming cost V 4 bases and J 4 bases, with 10 bases left between them. The CDR3 totals 13 residues. The specimen sequenced was PBMCs. The chain uses TRBV29-1 and TRBJ2-2, with a possible D match to TRBD2 (6 bases). This receptor was identified in a woman in her twenties or thirties in good health and CMV-seronegative. CDR3 loop: CSVAERVTGELFF. CDR3 nucleotide sequence: TGCAGCGTTGCGGAGCGGGTCACCGGGGAGCTGTTTTTT.